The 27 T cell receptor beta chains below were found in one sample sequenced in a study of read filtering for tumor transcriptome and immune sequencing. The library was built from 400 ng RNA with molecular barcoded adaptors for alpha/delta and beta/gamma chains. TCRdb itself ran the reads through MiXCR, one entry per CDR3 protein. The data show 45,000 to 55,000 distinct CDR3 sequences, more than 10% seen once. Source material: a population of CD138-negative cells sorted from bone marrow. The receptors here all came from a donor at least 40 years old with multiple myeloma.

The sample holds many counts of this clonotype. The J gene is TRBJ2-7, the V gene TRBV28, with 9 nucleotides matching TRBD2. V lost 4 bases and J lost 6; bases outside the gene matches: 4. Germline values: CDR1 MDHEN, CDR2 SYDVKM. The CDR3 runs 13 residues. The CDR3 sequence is CASSSAREGEQYF. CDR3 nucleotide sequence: TGTGCCAGCAGTTCGGCGCGGGAGGGCGAGCAGTACTTC.

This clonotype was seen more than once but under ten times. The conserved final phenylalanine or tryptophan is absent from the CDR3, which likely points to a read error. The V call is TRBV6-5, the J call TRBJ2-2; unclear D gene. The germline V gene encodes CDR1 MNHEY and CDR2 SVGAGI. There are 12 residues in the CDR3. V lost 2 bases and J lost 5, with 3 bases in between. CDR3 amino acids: CASSYRTGELFL. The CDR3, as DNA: TGTGCCAGCAGTTACAGGACCGGGGAGCTGTTTTTA.

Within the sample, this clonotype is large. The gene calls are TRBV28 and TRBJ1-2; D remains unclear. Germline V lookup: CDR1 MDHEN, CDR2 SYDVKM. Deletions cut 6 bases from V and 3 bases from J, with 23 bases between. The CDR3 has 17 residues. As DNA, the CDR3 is TGTGCCAGCAGCCTTATGGGAAGTCCTGAGGTTTACTATGGCTACACCTTC. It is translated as CASSLMGSPEVYYGYTF.

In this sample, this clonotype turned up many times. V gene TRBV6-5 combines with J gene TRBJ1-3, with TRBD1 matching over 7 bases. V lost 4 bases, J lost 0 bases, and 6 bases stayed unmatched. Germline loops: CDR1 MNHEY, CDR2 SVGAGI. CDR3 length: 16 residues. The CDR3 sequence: CASSWRQGTSGNTIYF. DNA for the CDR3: TGTGCCAGCAGTTGGCGACAGGGAACCTCTGGAAACACCATATATTTT.

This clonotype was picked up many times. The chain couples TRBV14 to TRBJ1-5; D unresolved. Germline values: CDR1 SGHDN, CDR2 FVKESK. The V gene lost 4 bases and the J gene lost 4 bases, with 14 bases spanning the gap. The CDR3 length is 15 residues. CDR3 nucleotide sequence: TGTGCCAGCAGCCCCGTTCGCCCCGGAAATCAGCCCCAGCATTTT. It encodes CASSPVRPGNQPQHF.

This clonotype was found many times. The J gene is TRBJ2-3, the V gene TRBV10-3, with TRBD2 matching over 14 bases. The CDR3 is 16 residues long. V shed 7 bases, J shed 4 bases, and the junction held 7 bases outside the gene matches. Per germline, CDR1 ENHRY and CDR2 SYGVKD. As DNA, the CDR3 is TGTGCCATCAACGGCGGACTAGCGGGAGGATCAGATACGCAGTATTTT. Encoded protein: CAINGGLAGGSDTQYF.

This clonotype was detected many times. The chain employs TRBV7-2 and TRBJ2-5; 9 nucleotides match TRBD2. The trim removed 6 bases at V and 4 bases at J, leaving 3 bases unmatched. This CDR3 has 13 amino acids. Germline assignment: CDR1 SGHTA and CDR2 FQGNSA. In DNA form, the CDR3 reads TGTGCCAGCAGACTACTAGCGGGAGAGACCCAGTACTTC. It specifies CASRLLAGETQYF.

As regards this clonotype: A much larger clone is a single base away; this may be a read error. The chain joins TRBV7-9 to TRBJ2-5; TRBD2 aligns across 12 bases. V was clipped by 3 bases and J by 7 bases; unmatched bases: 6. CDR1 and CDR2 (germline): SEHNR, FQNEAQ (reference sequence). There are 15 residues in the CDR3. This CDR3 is CASSLLAGGPATQYF. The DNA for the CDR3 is TGTGCCAGCAGCTTGCTAGCGGGAGGGCCGGCGACCCAGTACTTC.

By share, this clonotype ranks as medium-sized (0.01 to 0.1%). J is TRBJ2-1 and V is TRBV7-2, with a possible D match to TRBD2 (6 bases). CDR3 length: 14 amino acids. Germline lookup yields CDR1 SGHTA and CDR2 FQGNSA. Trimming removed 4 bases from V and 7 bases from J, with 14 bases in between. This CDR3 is CASSSSSATNEQFF. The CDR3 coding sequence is TGTGCCAGCAGCTCTTCTAGCGCGACGAATGAGCAGTTCTTC. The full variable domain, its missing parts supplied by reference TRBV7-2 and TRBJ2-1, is GAGVSQSPSNKVTEKGKDVELRCDPISGHTALYWYRQSLGQGLEFLIYFQGNSAPDKSGLPSDRFSAERTGGSVSTLTIQRTQQEDSAVYLCASSSSSATNEQFFGPGTRLTVL.

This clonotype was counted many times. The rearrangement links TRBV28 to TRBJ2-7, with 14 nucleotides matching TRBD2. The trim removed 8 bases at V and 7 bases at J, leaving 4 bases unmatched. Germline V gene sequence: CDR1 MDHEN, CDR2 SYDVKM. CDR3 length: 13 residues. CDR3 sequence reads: CASLGLAGGEQYF. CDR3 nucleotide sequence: TGTGCCAGCTTAGGACTAGCGGGAGGTGAGCAGTACTTC. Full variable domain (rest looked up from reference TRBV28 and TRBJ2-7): DVKVTQSSRYLVKRTGEKVFLECVQDMDHENMFWYRQDPGLGLRLIYFSYDVKMKEKGDIPEGYSVSREKKERFSLILESASTNQTSMYLCASLGLAGGEQYFGPGTRLTVT.

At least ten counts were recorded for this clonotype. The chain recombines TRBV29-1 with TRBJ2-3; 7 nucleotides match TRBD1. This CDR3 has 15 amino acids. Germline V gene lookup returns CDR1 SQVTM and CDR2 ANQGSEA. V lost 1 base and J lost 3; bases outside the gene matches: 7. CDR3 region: CSVEGQGGGTDTQYF. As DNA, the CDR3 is TGCAGCGTTGAAGGACAGGGCGGAGGAACAGATACGCAGTATTTT.

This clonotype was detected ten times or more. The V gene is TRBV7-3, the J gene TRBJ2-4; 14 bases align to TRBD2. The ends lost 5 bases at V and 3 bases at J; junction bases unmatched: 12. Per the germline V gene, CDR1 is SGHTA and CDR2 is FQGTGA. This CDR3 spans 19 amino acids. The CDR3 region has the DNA TGTGCCAGCAGCCCCCAGACTAGCGGGAGGGCCTTGGTCAAAAACATTCAGTACTTC. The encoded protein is CASSPQTSGRALVKNIQYF.

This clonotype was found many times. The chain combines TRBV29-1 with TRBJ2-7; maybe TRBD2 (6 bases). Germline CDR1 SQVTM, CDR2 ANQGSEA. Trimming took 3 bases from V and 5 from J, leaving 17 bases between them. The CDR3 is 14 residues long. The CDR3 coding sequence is TGCAGCGTTGAGAGGGGCGGGACGGGAGACGAGCAGTACTTC. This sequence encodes CSVERGGTGDEQYF.

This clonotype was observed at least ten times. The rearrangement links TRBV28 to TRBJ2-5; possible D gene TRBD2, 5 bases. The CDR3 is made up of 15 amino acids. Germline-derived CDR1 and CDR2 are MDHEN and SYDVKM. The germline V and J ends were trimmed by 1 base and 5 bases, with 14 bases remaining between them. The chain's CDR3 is CASSLSETRAETQYF. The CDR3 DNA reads TGTGCCAGCAGTTTATCAGAAACTAGAGCTGAGACCCAGTACTTC.

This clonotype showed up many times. CDR3 sequence reads: CASSYFGTGVGEQYF. The CDR3 nucleotides are TGTGCCAGCAGTTACTTCGGGACAGGGGTCGGCGAGCAGTACTTC. V is TRBV6-5 and J is TRBJ2-7; the match to TRBD1 covers 10 bases. Germline CDR1 MNHEY, CDR2 SVGAGI. CDR3 length equals 15 residues. Germline trimming cut 1 base from V and 6 bases from J; bases unmatched to any gene: 6.

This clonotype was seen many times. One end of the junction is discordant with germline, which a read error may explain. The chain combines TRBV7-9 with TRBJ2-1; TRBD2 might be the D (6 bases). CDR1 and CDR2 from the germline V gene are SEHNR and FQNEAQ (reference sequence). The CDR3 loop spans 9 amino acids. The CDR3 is CASSLGRGF. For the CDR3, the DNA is TGTGCCAGCAGCTTGGGGCGGGGCTTC.

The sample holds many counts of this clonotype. The DNA for the CDR3 is TGTGCCAGTAGTAAAACAGGGGTTGTTAGCGGGGAGCTGTTTTTT. This translates into CASSKTGVVSGELFF. J is TRBJ2-2 and V is TRBV19; the match to TRBD1 covers 7 bases. The CDR3 consists of 15 residues. V shed 4 bases and J 7 bases; nucleotides not matched to a gene: 9. Germline V gene lookup returns CDR1 LNHDA and CDR2 SQIVND (reference sequence).

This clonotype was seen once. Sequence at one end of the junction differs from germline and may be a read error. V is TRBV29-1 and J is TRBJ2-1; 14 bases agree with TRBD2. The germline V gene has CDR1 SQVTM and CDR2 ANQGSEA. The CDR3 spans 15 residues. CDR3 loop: CSVAGTSGSYNEHFF. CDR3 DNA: TGCAGCGTTGCCGGGACTAGCGGGAGTTACAATGAGCATTTCTTC.

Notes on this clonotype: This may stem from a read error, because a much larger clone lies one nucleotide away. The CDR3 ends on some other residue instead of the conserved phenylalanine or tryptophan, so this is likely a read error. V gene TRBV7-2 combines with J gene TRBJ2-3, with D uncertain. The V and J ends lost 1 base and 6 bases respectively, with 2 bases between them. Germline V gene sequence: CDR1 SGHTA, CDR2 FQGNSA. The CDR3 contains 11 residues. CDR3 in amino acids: CASSLEDTQYL. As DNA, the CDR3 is TGTGCCAGCAGCTTAGAGGATACGCAGTATCTT.

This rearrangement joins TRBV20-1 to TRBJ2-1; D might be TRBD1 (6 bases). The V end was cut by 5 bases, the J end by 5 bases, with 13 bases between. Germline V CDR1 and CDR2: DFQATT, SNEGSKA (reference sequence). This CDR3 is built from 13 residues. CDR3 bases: TGCAGTGCTCCCAAGGACAGCCACAATGAGCAGTTCTTC. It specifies CSAPKDSHNEQFF.

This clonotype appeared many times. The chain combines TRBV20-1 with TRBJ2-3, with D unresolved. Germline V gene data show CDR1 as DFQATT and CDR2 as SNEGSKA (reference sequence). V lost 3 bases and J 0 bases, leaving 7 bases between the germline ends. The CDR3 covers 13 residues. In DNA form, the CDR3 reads TGCAGTGCTAGGTCCGGAAGCACAGATACGCAGTATTTT. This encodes CSARSGSTDTQYF.

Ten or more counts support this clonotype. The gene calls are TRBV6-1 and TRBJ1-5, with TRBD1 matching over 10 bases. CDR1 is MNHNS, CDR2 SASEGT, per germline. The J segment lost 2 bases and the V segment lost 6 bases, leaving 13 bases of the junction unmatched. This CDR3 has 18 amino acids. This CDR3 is CASRVGTGAAWGNQPQHF. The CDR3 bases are TGTGCCAGCAGGGTAGGGACAGGGGCCGCCTGGGGCAATCAGCCCCAGCATTTT.

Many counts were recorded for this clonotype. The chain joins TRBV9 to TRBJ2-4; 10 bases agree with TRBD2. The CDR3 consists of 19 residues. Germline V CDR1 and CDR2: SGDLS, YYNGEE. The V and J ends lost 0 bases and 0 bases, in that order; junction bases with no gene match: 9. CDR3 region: CASSVGTSGRRLAKNIQYF. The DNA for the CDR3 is TGTGCCAGCAGCGTAGGGACTAGCGGCAGGAGATTAGCCAAAAACATTCAGTACTTC.

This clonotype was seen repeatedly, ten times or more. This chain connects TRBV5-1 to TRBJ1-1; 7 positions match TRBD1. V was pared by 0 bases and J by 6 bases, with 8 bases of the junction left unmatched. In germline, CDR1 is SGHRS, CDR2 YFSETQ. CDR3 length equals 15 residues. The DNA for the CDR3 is TGCGCCAGCAGCTTGGGGGACAGCCTCTGGGCTGAAGCTTTCTTT. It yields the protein CASSLGDSLWAEAFF.

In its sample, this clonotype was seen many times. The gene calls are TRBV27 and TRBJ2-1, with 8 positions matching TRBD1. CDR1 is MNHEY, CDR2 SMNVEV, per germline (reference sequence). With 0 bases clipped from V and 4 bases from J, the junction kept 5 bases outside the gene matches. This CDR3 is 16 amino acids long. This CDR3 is CASSLSGRGPYNEQFF. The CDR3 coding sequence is TGTGCCAGCAGTTTATCTGGCAGGGGGCCATACAATGAGCAGTTCTTC.

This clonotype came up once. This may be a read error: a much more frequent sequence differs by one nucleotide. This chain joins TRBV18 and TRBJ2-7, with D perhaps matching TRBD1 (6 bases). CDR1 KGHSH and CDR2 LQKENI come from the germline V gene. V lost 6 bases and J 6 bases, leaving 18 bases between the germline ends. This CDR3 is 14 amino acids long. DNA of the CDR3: TGTGCCAGCTCCCAGGACAGCGACGGTCGCGAGCAGTACTTC. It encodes CASSQDSDGREQYF.

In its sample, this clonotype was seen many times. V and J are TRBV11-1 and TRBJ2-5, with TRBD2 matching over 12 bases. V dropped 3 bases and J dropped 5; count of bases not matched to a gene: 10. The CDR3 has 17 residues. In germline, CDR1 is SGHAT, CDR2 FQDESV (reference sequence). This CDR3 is CASSLGRLAGESETQYF. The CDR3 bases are TGTGCCAGCAGCTTGGGCCGACTAGCGGGAGAGTCGGAGACCCAGTACTTC. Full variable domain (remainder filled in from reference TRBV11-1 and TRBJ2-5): EAEVAQSPRYKITEKSQAVAFWCDPISGHATLYWYRQILGQGPELLVQFQDESVVDDSQLPKDRFSAERLKGVDSTLKIQPAELGDSAMYLCASSLGRLAGESETQYFGPGTRLLVL.